The rows below give T cell receptor beta chains drawn from one sample of a study of a mutant IDH1 vaccine in newly diagnosed glioma. Using immunoSEQ multiplex PCR, the repertoire was profiled, and TCRdb retains in-frame clones only, with some absent. In the table there are 35,000 to 40,000 clones, 92% of which are singletons. The sequencing used PBMCs, collected from a glioma patient treated with radiotherapy, temozolomide or both. These receptors originate from a man younger than 35 with glioma. Each CDR3 is given with its conserved first and last residue. The order of the fields is clone size, J gene, V gene, D gene, CDR3 protein, CDR3 DNA. A D gene is named only where the DNA matches it firmly. Clone size is shown for a subset of rows, as once, few, many or a class of expanded clone.

NA TRBJ1-1 TRBV19 TRBD1 CASSMGQGARWKNTEAFF TGTGCCAGTAGTATGGGGCAGGGGGCGCGTTGGAAGAACACTGAAGCTTTCTTT
NA TRBJ2-3 TRBV29-1 TRBD2 CSVELRELLSTDTQYF TGCAGCGTTGAATTGCGGGAGCTCCTGAGCACAGATACGCAGTATTTT
NA TRBJ2-5 TRBV2 NA CASSEDRLAKETQYF TGTGCCAGCAGTGAGGACAGACTCGCTAAAGAGACCCAGTACTTC
NA TRBJ1-2 TRBV5-1 TRBD1 CASSWGGQGNYGYTF TGCGCCAGCAGCTGGGGTGGACAGGGCAACTATGGCTACACCTTC
NA TRBJ1-5 TRBV14 NA CASKGQNNQPQHF TGTGCCAGCAAAGGACAGAACAATCAGCCCCAGCATTTT
NA TRBJ2-2 TRBV7-8 NA CASSPRRVGELFF TGTGCCAGCAGCCCAAGAAGGGTCGGGGAGCTGTTTTTT
NA TRBJ2-2 TRBV6-1 TRBD1 CASSRDRNTGELFF TGTGCCAGCAGCCGGGACAGGAACACCGGGGAGCTGTTTTTT
NA TRBJ2-3 TRBV30 NA CAWSSKYVQGSTDTQYF TGTGCCTGGAGTTCCAAGTACGTGCAGGGAAGCACAGATACGCAGTATTTT
NA TRBJ2-5 TRBV2 NA CASMLSFPRGETQYF TGTGCCAGCATGCTTAGCTTTCCCCGGGGGGAGACCCAGTACTTC
NA TRBJ1-1 TRBV7-9 TRBD1 CASSLGQGARAFF TGTGCCAGCAGCTTAGGACAGGGGGCGCGAGCTTTCTTT
NA TRBJ2-7 TRBV19 TRBD1 CASSNPGRGYEQYF TGTGCCAGTAGTAACCCGGGCAGGGGGTACGAGCAGTACTTC
NA TRBJ2-7 TRBV13 NA CASSLSGDEQYF TGTGCCAGCAGCTTATCGGGGGACGAGCAGTACTTC
NA TRBJ1-1 TRBV29-1 NA CSVEEGAGSEAFF TGCAGCGTTGAAGAGGGGGCAGGGTCTGAAGCTTTCTTT
NA TRBJ2-7 TRBV30 TRBD2 CAWKPPWREGTYEQYF TGTGCCTGGAAACCCCCCTGGCGGGAGGGTACCTACGAGCAGTACTTC
once TRBJ2-7 TRBV15 NA CATSRDPQGGEQYF TGTGCCACCAGCAGAGATCCCCAGGGCGGCGAGCAGTACTTC
NA TRBJ1-1 TRBV30 TRBD1 CAWRETGSGAFF TGTGCCTGGAGGGAGACAGGGTCTGGAGCTTTCTTT
NA TRBJ2-7 TRBV6-5 TRBD1 CASRPRTGYYEQYF TGTGCCAGCAGACCCCGGACAGGGTACTACGAGCAGTACTTC
NA TRBJ1-2 TRBV30 TRBD1 CAWDRDLRGYTF TGTGCCTGGGACAGGGATCTTCGTGGCTACACCTTC
NA TRBJ1-1 TRBV14 NA CASSQVKGKVGTEAFF TGTGCCAGCAGCCAAGTAAAGGGGAAAGTGGGGACTGAAGCTTTCTTT
once TRBJ1-2 TRBV13 NA CASSRKKGGGELDYGYTF TGTGCCAGCAGCCGAAAAAAAGGGGGGGGTGAACTGGACTATGGCTACACCTTC
NA TRBJ2-7 TRBV6-6 NA CASSYEYEQYF TGTGCCAGCAGTTACGAGTACGAGCAGTACTTC
NA TRBJ2-1 TRBV7-9 TRBD2 CASSHGLAGPSEQFF TGTGCCAGCAGCCACGGACTAGCGGGACCAAGTGAGCAGTTCTTC
NA TRBJ2-1 TRBV4-3 NA CASSQGRRGLYNEQFF TGCGCCAGCAGCCAAGGGCGGAGGGGCCTCTACAATGAGCAGTTCTTC
NA TRBJ2-7 TRBV6-5 NA CASSPLRLSYEQYF TGTGCCAGCAGCCCATTGCGACTCTCCTACGAGCAGTACTTC
NA TRBJ2-7 TRBV6-6 NA CASSYYPEGTDEQYF TGTGCCAGCAGTTACTACCCGGAGGGTACTGACGAGCAGTACTTC
NA TRBJ2-7 TRBV5-6 NA CASSLGHGLYEQYF TGTGCCAGCAGCTTGGGACATGGCCTCTACGAGCAGTACTTC
NA TRBJ2-7 TRBV4-3 TRBD2 CASSQDLGLAGGSYEQYF TGCGCCAGCAGCCAAGACCTAGGACTAGCGGGAGGTTCCTACGAGCAGTACTTC
NA TRBJ2-7 TRBV2 NA CASSGGGSYYEQYF TGTGCCAGCAGTGGAGGGGGATCCTACTACGAGCAGTACTTC
NA TRBJ2-7 TRBV2 NA CASSGGGMGEQYF TGTGCCAGCAGTGGCGGAGGCATGGGGGAGCAGTACTTC
NA TRBJ2-5 TRBV19 NA CASSMDGQETQYF TGTGCCAGTAGTATGGACGGCCAAGAGACCCAGTACTTC
once TRBJ2-1 TRBV27 TRBD1 CASRSRTHRGNEQFF TGTGCCAGCCGCTCCCGGACCCACAGGGGCAATGAGCAGTTCTTC
NA TRBJ1-2 TRBV27 TRBD1 CASSPSQGESSYGYTF TGTGCCAGCAGTCCCAGTCAGGGGGAAAGTAGCTATGGCTACACCTTC
once TRBJ1-5 TRBV6-6 TRBD1 CASRGQGTPNQPQHF TGTGCCAGCAGGGGACAGGGAACTCCCAATCAGCCCCAGCATTTT
NA TRBJ2-3 TRBV5-6 TRBD2 CASSLGRLAGETDTQYF TGTGCCAGCAGCCTCGGGAGATTAGCGGGAGAAACAGATACGCAGTATTTT
NA TRBJ2-2 TRBV29-1 NA CSVVEGGELFF TGCAGCGTTGTCGAAGGAGGGGAGCTGTTTTTT
NA TRBJ2-3 TRBV29-1 NA CSVDRKGSTDTQYF TGCAGCGTTGATCGGAAAGGGAGCACAGATACGCAGTATTTT
NA TRBJ1-5 TRBV19 TRBD1 CASSTTGGNNQPQHF TGTGCCAGTAGTACGACAGGGGGTAACAATCAGCCCCAGCATTTT
NA TRBJ1-1 TRBV28 TRBD1 CASRESRTGDLGSEAFF TGTGCCAGCAGAGAGAGTAGGACAGGGGACTTGGGCTCTGAAGCTTTCTTT
NA TRBJ1-3 TRBV28 NA CASSDPGNTIYF TGTGCCAGCAGTGACCCCGGAAACACCATATATTTT
NA TRBJ2-3 TRBV7-2 NA CASSLVSTSTDTQYF TGTGCCAGCAGCTTAGTGTCCACTAGCACAGATACGCAGTATTTT
NA TRBJ1-2 TRBV5-4 TRBD1 CASRSGTDNYGYTF TGTGCCAGCAGATCCGGGACAGATAACTATGGCTACACCTTC
NA TRBJ1-2 TRBV19 TRBD1 CASSTWDRGDYGYTF TGTGCCAGTAGTACTTGGGACAGGGGAGACTATGGCTACACCTTC
NA TRBJ1-5 TRBV28 NA CASSSQGKYQPQHF TGTGCCAGCAGTTCGCAGGGGAAGTATCAGCCCCAGCATTTT
NA TRBJ1-1 TRBV9 NA CASSAEDLNTEAFF TGTGCCAGCAGCGCTGAGGACCTGAACACTGAAGCTTTCTTT
NA TRBJ2-5 TRBV29-1 TRBD2 CSVEFVVASGRKETQYF TGCAGCGTTGAATTTGTCGTGGCTAGCGGGAGAAAAGAGACCCAGTACTTC
NA TRBJ1-6 TRBV13 NA CASSLGSGTSSPLHF TGTGCCAGCAGCTTGGGGTCGGGGACGAGTTCACCCCTCCACTTT
NA TRBJ2-3 TRBV5-4 NA CASSSQGGPSTDTQYF TGTGCCAGCAGCTCTCAGGGAGGACCTAGCACAGATACGCAGTATTTT
once TRBJ1-1 TRBV28 NA CASSLSQVVNTEAFF TGTGCCAGCAGTCTGTCACAGGTGGTGAACACTGAAGCTTTCTTT
once TRBJ1-4 TRBV5-1 NA CASSLGAATNEKLFF TGCGCCAGCAGCTTGGGGGCGGCAACTAATGAAAAACTGTTTTTT
NA TRBJ1-2 TRBV27 NA CASSPRRGLTNYGYTF TGTGCCAGCAGTCCCAGGAGGGGCCTTACTAACTATGGCTACACCTTC
NA TRBJ1-2 TRBV6-5 TRBD1 CASRQGAYGYTF TGTGCCAGCAGACAGGGGGCCTATGGCTACACCTTC
NA TRBJ2-7 TRBV28 NA CASSSAPLARTYEQYF TGTGCCAGCAGTTCCGCCCCCCTAGCGCGAACCTACGAGCAGTACTTC
NA TRBJ1-1 TRBV29-1 NA CSVSPVGAFF TGCAGCGTTTCCCCGGTGGGAGCTTTCTTT
NA TRBJ2-2 TRBV27 TRBD2 CASNLAGGGGELFF TGTGCCAGCAATTTAGCGGGAGGGGGCGGGGAGCTGTTTTTT
NA TRBJ1-1 TRBV18 TRBD1 CASSLSWDSEAFF TGTGCCAGCTCACTCAGTTGGGACAGTGAAGCTTTCTTT
NA TRBJ1-5 TRBV18 TRBD1 CASSLGTGVNQPQHF TGTGCCAGCTCCCTAGGGACAGGCGTAAATCAGCCCCAGCATTTT
NA TRBJ1-1 TRBV30 NA CAWSAASQEAFF TGTGCCTGGAGTGCCGCGTCACAAGAAGCTTTCTTT